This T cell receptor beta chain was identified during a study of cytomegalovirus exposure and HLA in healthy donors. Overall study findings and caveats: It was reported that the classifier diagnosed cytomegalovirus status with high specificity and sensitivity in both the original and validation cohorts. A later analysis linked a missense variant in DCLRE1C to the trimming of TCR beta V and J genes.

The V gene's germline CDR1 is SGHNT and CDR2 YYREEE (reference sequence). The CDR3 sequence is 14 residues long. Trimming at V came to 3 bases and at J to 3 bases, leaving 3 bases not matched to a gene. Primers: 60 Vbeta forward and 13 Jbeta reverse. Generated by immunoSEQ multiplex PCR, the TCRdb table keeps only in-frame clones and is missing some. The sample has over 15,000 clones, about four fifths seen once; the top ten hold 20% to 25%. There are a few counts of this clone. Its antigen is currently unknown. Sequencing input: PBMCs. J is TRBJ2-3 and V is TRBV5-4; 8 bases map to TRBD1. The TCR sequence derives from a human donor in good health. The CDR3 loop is CASSSGGRTDTQYF. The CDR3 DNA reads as TGTGCCAGCAGCTCAGGGGGCCGAACAGATACGCAGTATTTT.